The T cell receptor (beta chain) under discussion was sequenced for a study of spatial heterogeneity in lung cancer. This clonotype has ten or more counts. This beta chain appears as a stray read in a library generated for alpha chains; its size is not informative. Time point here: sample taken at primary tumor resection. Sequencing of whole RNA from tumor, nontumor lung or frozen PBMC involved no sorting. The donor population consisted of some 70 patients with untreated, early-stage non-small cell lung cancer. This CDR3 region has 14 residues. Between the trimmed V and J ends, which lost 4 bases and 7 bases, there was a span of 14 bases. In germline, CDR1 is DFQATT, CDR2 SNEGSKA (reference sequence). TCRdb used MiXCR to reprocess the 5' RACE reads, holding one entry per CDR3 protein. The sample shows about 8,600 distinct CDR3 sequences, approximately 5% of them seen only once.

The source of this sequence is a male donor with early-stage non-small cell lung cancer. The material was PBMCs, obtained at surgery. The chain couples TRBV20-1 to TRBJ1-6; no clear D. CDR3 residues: CSATSSGSNSPLHF. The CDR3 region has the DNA TGCAGTGCTACTTCCAGCGGATCAAATTCACCCCTCCACTTT.